The present T cell receptor beta chain was sequenced within a study of tumor-infiltrating lymphocytes in localized non-small cell lung cancer. Data came from immunoSEQ multiplex PCR; TCRdb stores just in-frame clones and leaves some out. The data contain some 15,000 clones, roughly 79% of them seen just once; the ten biggest clones take up 4.9%. Concerning this clone: As yet, its antigen is unknown.

This CDR3 has 14 amino acids. CDR1 is LNHDA and CDR2 is SQIVND in the germline V gene (reference sequence). V dropped 5 bases and J dropped 4; count of bases not matched to a gene: 3. Study observations and caveats: Compared with uninvolved lung, tumors showed higher T cell infiltration by TCRbeta sequencing.

The sequenced sample consisted of lung tumor tissue. The V gene is TRBV19, the J gene TRBJ2-7, with TRBD2 matching over 12 bases. The sequence was collected from a human donor with non-small cell lung cancer. The CDR3 protein is CASSWTSGTYEQYF. CDR3 nucleotides: TGTGCCAGTAGTTGGACTAGCGGGACTTACGAGCAGTACTTC.